The 5 T cell receptor beta chains below all came from one sample that was sequenced in a study of T-cell memory formation after mild COVID-19 (dated by TCRdb to the early 2020s). The library came from 5' RACE. Sequencing took place on an Illumina NovaSeq 6000. TCRdb ran its own pipeline on the public reads, namely fastp trimming at Q25 and MiXCR clone calling, and kept in-frame beta chains. Rows matching on CDR3 protein sequence are summarized as one entry with the most common DNA and genes. Here the sample has roughly 86,000 distinct CDR3 sequences; around an eighth occur a single time. Clones ranked in the top ten supply about 27% of the sample. The source material was PBMCs or a T cell subset sorted from them (not recorded which). These receptors came from an adult woman who had mild COVID-19 (a few samples of this study predate the infection). The sample titles of this study are shuffled in the database, so cell type and time point are left out; the donor was told from shared clones.

In its sample, this clonotype was seen a few times. This rearrangement joins TRBV4-1 to TRBJ1-2, with D unclear. Per germline, CDR1 MGHRA and CDR2 YSYEKL. CDR3 length: 14 residues. V was pared by 4 bases and J by 1 base, with 10 bases between. CDR3 loop: CASSLAGDNYGYTF. CDR3 nucleotides: TGCGCCAGCAGCCTCGCAGGTGATAACTATGGCTACACCTTC.

The J gene is TRBJ2-1, the V gene TRBV7-9; D might be TRBD1 (6 bases). The V end was cut by 6 bases, the J end by 1 base, with 10 bases between. Per the germline V gene, CDR1 is SEHNR and CDR2 is FQNEAQ (reference sequence). The CDR3 is 14 amino acids. The CDR3 coding sequence is TGTGCCAGCAGAGGGGGATCGTCCTACAATGAGCAGTTCTTC. Encoded protein: CASRGGSSYNEQFF.

This clonotype was recorded a few times. V and J are TRBV4-1 and TRBJ2-2; D unresolved. The ends were cut back, 0 bases at V and 5 bases at J, with 10 bases in the middle. CDR1 and CDR2 (germline): MGHRA, YSYEKL. The CDR3 runs to 15 residues. In nucleotides, the CDR3 is TGCGCCAGCAGCCAAGATCAGGCAGAAACCGGGGAGCTGTTTTTT. It specifies CASSQDQAETGELFF.

This clonotype has more than one count but fewer than ten. The rearrangement links TRBV12-3 or TRBV12-4 to TRBJ1-5, with a tentative D call TRBD1 (6 bases). The CDR3 spans 15 residues. With 3 bases removed from V and 0 bases from J, the gap between germline ends came to 9 bases. The CDR3 DNA reads TGTGCCAGCAGTTTGAGGGGGGATAGCAATCAGCCCCAGCATTTT. Amino acid sequence: CASSLRGDSNQPQHF.

This clonotype was recorded a few times. The gene calls are TRBV7-2 and TRBJ2-1; D gene ambiguous. Germline assignment: CDR1 SGHTA and CDR2 FQGNSA. The CDR3 runs 16 residues. V was clipped by 0 bases and J by 9 bases, with 18 bases between them. CDR3 in DNA: TGTGCCAGCAGCTTAGCGGTCCCCCTAGGCTTGGGTGAGCAGTTCTTC. Protein product: CASSLAVPLGLGEQFF.